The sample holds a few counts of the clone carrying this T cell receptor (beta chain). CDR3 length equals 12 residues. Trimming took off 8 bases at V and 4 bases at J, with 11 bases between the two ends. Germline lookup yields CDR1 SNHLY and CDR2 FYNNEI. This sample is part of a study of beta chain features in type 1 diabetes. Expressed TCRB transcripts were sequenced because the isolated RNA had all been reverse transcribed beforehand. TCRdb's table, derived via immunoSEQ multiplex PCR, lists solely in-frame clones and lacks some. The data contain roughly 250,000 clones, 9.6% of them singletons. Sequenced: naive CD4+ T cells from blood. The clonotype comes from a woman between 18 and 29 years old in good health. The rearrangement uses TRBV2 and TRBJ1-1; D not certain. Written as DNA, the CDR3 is TGTGCCAGCGAGGGCAGCCCCACTGAAGCTTTCTTT. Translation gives CASEGSPTEAFF.